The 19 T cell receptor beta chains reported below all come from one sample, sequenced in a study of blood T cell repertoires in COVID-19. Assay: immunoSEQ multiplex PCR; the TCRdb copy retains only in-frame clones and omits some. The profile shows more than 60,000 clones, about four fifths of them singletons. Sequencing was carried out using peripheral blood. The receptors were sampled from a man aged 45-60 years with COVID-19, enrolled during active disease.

The CDR3 reads CASGLTSYEQYF. The CDR3 region has the DNA TGTGCTAGTGGTTTGACAAGCTACGAGCAGTACTTC. The J gene is TRBJ2-7, the V gene TRBV12-5; D is unclear. This CDR3 region has 12 residues. Trimming left V 2 bases short and J 3 bases short, with 5 bases between. The V gene's germline CDR1 is LGHNT and CDR2 FRNRAP.

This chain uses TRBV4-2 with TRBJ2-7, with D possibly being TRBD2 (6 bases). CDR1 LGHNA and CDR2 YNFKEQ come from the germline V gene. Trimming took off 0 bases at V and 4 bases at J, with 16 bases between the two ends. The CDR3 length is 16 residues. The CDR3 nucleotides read TGTGCCAGCAGCCAAGATTCGGCTCTGGGGAGGTACGAGCAGTACTTC. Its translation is CASSQDSALGRYEQYF.

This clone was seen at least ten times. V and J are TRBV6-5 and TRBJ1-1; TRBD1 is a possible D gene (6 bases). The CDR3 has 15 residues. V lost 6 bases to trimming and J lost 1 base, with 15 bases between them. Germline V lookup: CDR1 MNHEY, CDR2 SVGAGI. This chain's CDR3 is CASSPRYRANTEAFF. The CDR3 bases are TGTGCCAGCAGCCCCCGCTACAGGGCGAACACTGAAGCTTTCTTT.

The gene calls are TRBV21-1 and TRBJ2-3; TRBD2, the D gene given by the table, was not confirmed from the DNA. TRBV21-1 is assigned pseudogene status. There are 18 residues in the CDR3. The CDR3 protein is CASSKASGTGGITDTQYF. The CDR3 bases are TGTGCCAGCAGCAAAGCTTCAGGAACGGGGGGAATCACAGATACGCAGTATTTT.

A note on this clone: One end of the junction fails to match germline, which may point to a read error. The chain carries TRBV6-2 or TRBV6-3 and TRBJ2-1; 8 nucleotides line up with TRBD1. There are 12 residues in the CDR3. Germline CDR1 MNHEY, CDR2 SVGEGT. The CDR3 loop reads CASSRQGRSALF. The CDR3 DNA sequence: TGTGCCAGCAGTAGACAGGGGAGAAGTGCTCTCTTC.

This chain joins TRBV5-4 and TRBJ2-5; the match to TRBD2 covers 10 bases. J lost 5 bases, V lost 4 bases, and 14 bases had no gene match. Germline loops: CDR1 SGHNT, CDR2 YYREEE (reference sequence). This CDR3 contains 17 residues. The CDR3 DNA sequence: TGTGCCAGCAGCATTGGGACTAGCGTTCCGGCAGGGGAGACCCAGTACTTC. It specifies CASSIGTSVPAGETQYF. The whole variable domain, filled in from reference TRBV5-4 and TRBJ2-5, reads ETGVTQSPTHLIKTRGQQVTLRCSSQSGHNTVSWYQQALGQGPQFIFQYYREEENGRGNFPPRFSGLQFPNYSSELNVNALELDDSALYLCASSIGTSVPAGETQYFGPGTRLLVL.

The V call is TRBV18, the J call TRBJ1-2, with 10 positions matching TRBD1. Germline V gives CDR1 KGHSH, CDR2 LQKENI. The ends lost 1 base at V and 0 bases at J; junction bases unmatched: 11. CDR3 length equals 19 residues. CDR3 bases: TGTGCCAGCTCACCACGCGGGACAGGGGATTATTTAGCTAACTATGGCTACACCTTC. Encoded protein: CASSPRGTGDYLANYGYTF.

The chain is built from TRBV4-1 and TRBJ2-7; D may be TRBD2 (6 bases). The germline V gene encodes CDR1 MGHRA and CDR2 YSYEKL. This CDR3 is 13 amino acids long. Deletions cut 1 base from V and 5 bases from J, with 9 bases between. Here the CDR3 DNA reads TGCGCCAGCAGCCAAGGACCGGGGGACGAGCAGTACTTC. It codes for CASSQGPGDEQYF.

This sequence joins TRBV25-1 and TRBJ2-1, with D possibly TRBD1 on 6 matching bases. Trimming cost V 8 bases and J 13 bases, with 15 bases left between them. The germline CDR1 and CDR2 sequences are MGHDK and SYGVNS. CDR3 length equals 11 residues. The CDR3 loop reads CASGTGLRQFF. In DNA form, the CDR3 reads TGTGCCAGCGGTACAGGGCTTCGACAGTTCTTC.

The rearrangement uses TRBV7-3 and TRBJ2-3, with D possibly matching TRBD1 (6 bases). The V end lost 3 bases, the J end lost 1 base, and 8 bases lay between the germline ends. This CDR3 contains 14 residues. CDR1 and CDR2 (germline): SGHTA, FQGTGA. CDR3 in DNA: TGTGCCAGCAGCTTCGAGGGGGGCACAGATACGCAGTATTTT. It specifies CASSFEGGTDTQYF.

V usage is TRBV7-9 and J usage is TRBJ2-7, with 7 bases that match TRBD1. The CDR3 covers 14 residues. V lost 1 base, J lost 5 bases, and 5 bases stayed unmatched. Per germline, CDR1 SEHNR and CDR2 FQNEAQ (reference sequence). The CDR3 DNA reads TGTGCCAGCAGCTTAGTGGCAGGGGGAAACGAGCAGTACTTC. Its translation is CASSLVAGGNEQYF.

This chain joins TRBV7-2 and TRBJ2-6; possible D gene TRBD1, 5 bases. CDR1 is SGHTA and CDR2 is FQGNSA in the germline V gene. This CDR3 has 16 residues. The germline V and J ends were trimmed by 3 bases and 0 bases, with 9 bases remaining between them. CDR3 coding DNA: TGTGCCAGCAGCTTTCAGGGAACCTCTGGGGCCAACGTCCTGACTTTC. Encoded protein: CASSFQGTSGANVLTF.

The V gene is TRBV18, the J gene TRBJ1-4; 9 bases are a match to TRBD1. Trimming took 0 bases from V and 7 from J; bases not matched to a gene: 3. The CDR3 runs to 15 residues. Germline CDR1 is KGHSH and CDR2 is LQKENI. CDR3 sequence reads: CASSPPDRGGEKLFF. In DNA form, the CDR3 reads TGTGCCAGCTCACCACCCGACAGGGGGGGTGAAAAACTGTTTTTT.

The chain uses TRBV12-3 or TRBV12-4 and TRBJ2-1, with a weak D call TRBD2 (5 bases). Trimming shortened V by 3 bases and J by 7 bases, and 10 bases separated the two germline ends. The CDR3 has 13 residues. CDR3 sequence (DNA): TGTGCCAGCAGTTTTGAATCGGGGAATGAGCAGTTCTTC. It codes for CASSFESGNEQFF.

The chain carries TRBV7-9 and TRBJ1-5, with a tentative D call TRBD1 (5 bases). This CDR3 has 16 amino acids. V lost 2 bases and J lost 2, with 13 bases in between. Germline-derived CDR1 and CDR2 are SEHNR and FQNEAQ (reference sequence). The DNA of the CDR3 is TGTGCCAGCAGCTTATCGCGGGGGAAGGGCAATCAGCCCCAGCATTTT. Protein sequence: CASSLSRGKGNQPQHF.

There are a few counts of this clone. The CDR3 spells CASSVLGQGTYNEQFF. CDR3 DNA sequence: TGTGCCAGCAGCGTTCTAGGACAGGGAACCTACAATGAGCAGTTCTTC. The rearrangement joins TRBV9 to TRBJ2-1, with 8 bases aligning to TRBD1. Germline V gene data show CDR1 as SGDLS and CDR2 as YYNGEE. This CDR3 is 16 amino acids long. J lost 2 bases, V lost 2 bases, and 6 bases had no gene match.

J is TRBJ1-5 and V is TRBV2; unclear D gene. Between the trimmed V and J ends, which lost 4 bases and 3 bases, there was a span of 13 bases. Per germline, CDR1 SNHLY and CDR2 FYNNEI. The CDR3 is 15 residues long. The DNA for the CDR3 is TGTGCCAGCAGTGTCGAGGCGGGGATCAATCAGCCCCAGCATTTT. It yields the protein CASSVEAGINQPQHF.

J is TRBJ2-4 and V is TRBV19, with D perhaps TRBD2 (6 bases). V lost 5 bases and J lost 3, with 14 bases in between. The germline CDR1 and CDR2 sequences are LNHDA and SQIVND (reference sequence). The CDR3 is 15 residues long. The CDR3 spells CASSFSGVDKNIQYF. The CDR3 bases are TGTGCCAGTAGTTTCTCGGGGGTAGACAAAAACATTCAGTACTTC.

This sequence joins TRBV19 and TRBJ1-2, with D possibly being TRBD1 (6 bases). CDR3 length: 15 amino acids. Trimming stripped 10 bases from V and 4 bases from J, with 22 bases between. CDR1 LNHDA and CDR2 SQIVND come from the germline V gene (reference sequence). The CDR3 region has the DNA TGTGCCACCTATGGACAGAGCAAAATTTCCTATGGCTACACCTTC. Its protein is CATYGQSKISYGYTF.